Each of the 9 T cell receptor beta chains below was sequenced from the same sample in a study of cytomegalovirus exposure and HLA in healthy donors (TCRdb year 2017). The method behind the library was the immunoSEQ multiplex PCR assay. For the multiplex PCR, a mixture combining 60 forward primers for TCR Vbeta segments and 13 reverse primers for TCR Jbeta segments was used. In TCRdb, the immuneACCESS table is reduced to in-frame sequences with V and J assigned. These tables do not hold every clone; where another copy was compared, an unresolved V gene accounts for under half, and the others remain unexplained. In this sample the table shows about 150,000 clones, approximately 80% of which occur a single time. The ten largest clones add up to roughly 7% of the sample. Sequenced material: PBMCs. These receptors were taken from a woman aged 35 to 49 in good health and CMV-seropositive.

The V and J genes are TRBV4-3 and TRBJ2-3, with TRBD2 matching 14 bases. V lost 0 bases and J lost 2; bases outside the gene matches: 4. This CDR3 spans 18 amino acids. Germline CDR1 is LGHNA and CDR2 is YSLEER. The CDR3 region is CASSQDTGLAGDTDTQYF. CDR3 bases: TGCGCCAGCAGCCAAGATACGGGACTAGCGGGGGACACAGATACGCAGTATTTT.

This clone turned up a few times. V gene TRBV11-2 combines with J gene TRBJ2-5; 10 nucleotides align to TRBD2. V lost 5 bases, J lost 5 bases, and 11 bases stayed unmatched. CDR1 and CDR2 from the germline V gene are SGHAT and FQNNGV. This CDR3 is 16 amino acids long. The CDR3 reads CASSQDGYSGGETQYF. CDR3 in DNA: TGTGCCAGCAGCCAAGATGGGTATAGCGGGGGGGAGACCCAGTACTTC.

V usage is TRBV28 and J usage is TRBJ1-2, with a weak D call TRBD1 (6 bases). Trimming shortened V by 5 bases and J by 0 bases, and 13 bases separated the two germline ends. In germline, CDR1 is MDHEN, CDR2 SYDVKM. The CDR3 contains 15 residues. CDR3 in DNA: TGTGCCAGCAGTCACCTTGACAGGACTAACTATGGCTACACCTTC. Translating gives CASSHLDRTNYGYTF.

This chain connects TRBV10-3 to TRBJ1-1; no clear D gene. Looked up from germline, CDR1 is ENHRY and CDR2 is SYGVKD. This CDR3 is 14 amino acids long. With 0 bases removed from V and 1 base from J, the gap between germline ends came to 6 bases. The CDR3 is CAISESPGNTEAFF. Written as DNA, the CDR3 is TGTGCCATCAGTGAGTCGCCGGGGAACACTGAAGCTTTCTTT.

The rearrangement uses TRBV6-5 and TRBJ1-1, with 7 positions matching TRBD1. Losses at the gene ends were 0 bases for V and 7 bases for J; bases not matched to a gene: 8. The CDR3 totals 15 residues. From germline, CDR1 is MNHEY and CDR2 SVGAGI. CDR3 nucleotide sequence: TGTGCCAGCAGTTACTCCCGACAGGGTCAGGGTGAAGCTTTCTTT. It translates to CASSYSRQGQGEAFF.

The J gene is TRBJ2-7, the V gene TRBV7-8; TRBD2 agrees at 7 bases. The CDR3 consists of 15 residues. The ends lost 4 bases at V and 2 bases at J; junction bases unmatched: 8. The V gene's germline CDR1 is SGHVS and CDR2 FQNEAQ. CDR3 loop: CASSSPGLPTYEQYF. In nucleotides, the CDR3 is TGTGCCAGCAGCTCGCCGGGACTACCCACCTACGAGCAGTACTTC.

The chain recombines TRBV5-4 with TRBJ1-2; possibly TRBD1 for D (5 bases). Germline-derived CDR1 and CDR2 are SGHNT and YYREEE (reference sequence). The CDR3 has 17 residues. V lost 4 bases, J lost 4 bases, and 23 bases lay in between. The CDR3 nucleotides are TGTGCCAGCAGCGGGGGGGAACAGCGACTAAATCTCTATGGCTACACCTTC. Its translation: CASSGGEQRLNLYGYTF.

V and J are TRBV9 and TRBJ1-1; D uncertain. The germline gives CDR1 SGDLS, CDR2 YYNGEE. Trimming removed 4 bases at V and 1 base at J, with 14 bases between. This CDR3 region has 15 residues. The CDR3 region is CASSQAWHPNTEAFF. In DNA form, the CDR3 reads TGTGCCAGCAGCCAGGCTTGGCACCCGAACACTGAAGCTTTCTTT.

CDR3 bases: TGTGCCATCAGTGAATTGGACAACGGGAATCAGCCCCAGCATTTT. Residues: CAISELDNGNQPQHF. The V gene is TRBV10-3, the J gene TRBJ1-5; perhaps TRBD1 as D (5 bases). CDR3 size: 15 residues. V lost 3 bases and J 4 bases, leaving 13 bases between the germline ends. Per germline, CDR1 ENHRY and CDR2 SYGVKD.